The subject of this entry is one T cell receptor (beta chain). The entry originates in a study of blood T cell repertoires in COVID-19. Across the study: The study drew acute and convalescent COVID-19 samples from the United States, Italy and Spain. PBMCs, B-cell-depleted T cells, or T cells provided the cDNA or gDNA that made up the material.

The data were produced by immunoSEQ multiplex PCR, yet TCRdb's version contains in-frame clones alone and is incomplete. The sample contains under 200,000 clones, about four fifths of which appear only once. The ends lost 2 bases at V and 7 bases at J; junction bases unmatched: 6. The CDR3 length is 14 residues. Germline V gene sequence: CDR1 MNHEY, CDR2 SVGAGI. This receptor was taken from a man aged 65 to 85 who had recovered from COVID-19. The specimen was peripheral blood. This chain connects TRBV6-5 to TRBJ1-2; TRBD1 agrees at 8 bases. CDR3 coding DNA: TGTGCCAGCAGTTACGAGGGCAGGGGGCCTGGCTACACCTTC. It is translated as CASSYEGRGPGYTF.